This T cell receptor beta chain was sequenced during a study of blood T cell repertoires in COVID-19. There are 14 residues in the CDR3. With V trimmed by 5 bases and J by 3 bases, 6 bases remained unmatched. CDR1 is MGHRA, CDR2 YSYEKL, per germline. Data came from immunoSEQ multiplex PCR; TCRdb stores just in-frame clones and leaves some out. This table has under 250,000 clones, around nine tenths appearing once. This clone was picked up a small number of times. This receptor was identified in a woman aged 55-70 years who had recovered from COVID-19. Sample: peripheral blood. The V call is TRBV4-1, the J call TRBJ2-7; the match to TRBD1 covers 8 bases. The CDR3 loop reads CASSTRQGNYEQYF. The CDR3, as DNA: TGCGCCAGCAGCACCCGACAGGGGAACTACGAGCAGTACTTC.